The following is a T cell receptor (beta chain) sequence with its context. Its antigen is not yet known. No quality values exist for individual bases; no much larger clone is one base distant. According to the study, the label for this sample's time point signals: after preoperative PTX-NDP chemotherapy. Patients received paclitaxel-nedaplatin as preoperative chemotherapy before surgery. V loses 7 bases of germline sequence and J loses 1 base, and the interval between the two ends is 20 bases. From the germline V gene, CDR1 is MNHNS and CDR2 is SASEGT. From cysteine to phenylalanine, the CDR3 is 17 amino acids long. CDR3 DNA is the only sequence kept; it has 51 bases, read in frame from the first base. These data are taken from a study of esophageal squamous cell carcinoma under preoperative chemotherapy listed by TCRdb under 2018. For the study in its entirety: The study profiled TCR repertoires of both peripheral blood T cells and tumor-infiltrating lymphocytes. Repertoires were compared between samples taken before and after paclitaxel-nedaplatin therapy. A few patients with primary esophageal squamous cell carcinoma were included in the cohort. The study assessed how paclitaxel-nedaplatin chemotherapy affected T-cell receptor repertoires in patients with esophageal squamous cell carcinoma. What the research found in general, with its limitations: The analysis included only 4 to 6 patients with esophageal squamous cell carcinoma, making the cohort small. Rather than arising solely from local clonal changes, post-treatment tumor-infiltrating lymphocytes appeared to come partly from peripheral T cells that migrated into the tumor. After chemotherapy, TCR diversity rose significantly in peripheral T cells, but this increase was not seen in tumor-infiltrating lymphocytes. Paclitaxel-nedaplatin therapy induced immediate and substantial clonotype frequency changes, with contraction more likely among abundant clones than amplification.

Library preparation used PCR. Sequencing took place on a HiSeq X Ten. High-throughput sequencing was used to characterize TCR repertoires. The public reads were quality trimmed at Q25 with fastp and then assembled into clones with MiXCR by TCRdb, keeping productive beta chains. All rows with the same CDR3 protein become a single entry with the most common DNA and genes. Present in this sample are about 9,300 distinct CDR3 sequences, under 55% of which were seen just once. Approximately 15% of the sample comes from the top ten. The clonotype originates from a human donor with esophageal squamous cell carcinoma. The donor label of this sample is uncertain. This specimen was collected from a patient given preoperative chemotherapy. The receptor chain draws on TRBV6-1 and TRBJ2-1, with the D gene not clear enough to name. The CDR3 corresponds to CASTRTAAAVSYNEQFF. The sequenced DNA is TGTGCCAGCACACGAACGGCCGCGGCAGTGTCCTACAATGAGCAGTTCTTC.